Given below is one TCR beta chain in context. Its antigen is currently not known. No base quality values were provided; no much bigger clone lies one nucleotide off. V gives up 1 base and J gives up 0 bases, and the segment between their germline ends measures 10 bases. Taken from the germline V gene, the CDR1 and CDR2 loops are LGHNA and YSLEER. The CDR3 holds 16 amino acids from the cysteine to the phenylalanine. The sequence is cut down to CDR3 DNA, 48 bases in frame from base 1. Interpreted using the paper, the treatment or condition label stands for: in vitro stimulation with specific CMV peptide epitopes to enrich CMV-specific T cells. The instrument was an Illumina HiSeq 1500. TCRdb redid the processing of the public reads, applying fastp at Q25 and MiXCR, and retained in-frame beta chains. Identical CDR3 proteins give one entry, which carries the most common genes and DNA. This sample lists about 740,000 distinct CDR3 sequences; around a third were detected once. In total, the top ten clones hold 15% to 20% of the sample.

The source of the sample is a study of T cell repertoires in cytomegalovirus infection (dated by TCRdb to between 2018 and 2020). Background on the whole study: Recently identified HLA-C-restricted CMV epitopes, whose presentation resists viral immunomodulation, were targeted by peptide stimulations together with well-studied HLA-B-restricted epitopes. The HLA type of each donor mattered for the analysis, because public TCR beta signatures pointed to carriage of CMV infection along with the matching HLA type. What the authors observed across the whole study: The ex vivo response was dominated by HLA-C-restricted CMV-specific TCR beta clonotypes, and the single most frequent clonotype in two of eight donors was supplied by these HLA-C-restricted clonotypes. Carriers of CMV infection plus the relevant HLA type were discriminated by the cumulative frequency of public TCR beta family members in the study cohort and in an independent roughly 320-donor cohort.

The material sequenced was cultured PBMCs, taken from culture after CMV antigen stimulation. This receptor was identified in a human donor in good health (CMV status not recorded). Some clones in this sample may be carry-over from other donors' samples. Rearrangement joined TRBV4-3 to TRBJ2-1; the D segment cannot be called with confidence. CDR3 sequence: CASSQGLTSSYNEQFF. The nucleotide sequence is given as TGCGCCAGCAGCCAAGGACTGACGAGCTCCTACAATGAGCAGTTCTTC.